These T cell receptor beta chains were read from a single sample in a study of memory CD4+ T cells and cytomegalovirus serostatus. Profiled with immunoSEQ multiplex PCR; TCRdb holds only in-frame clones, not every one. The sample yields about 67,000 clones, roughly 76% seen once. Sequencing used memory CD4+ T cells from blood. The receptors were gathered from an adult in good health and CMV-seropositive. The CDR3 runs from the conserved cysteine through the conserved F or W. The D gene is left open where the match is weak.

v_call: TRBV9
cdr3_length: 13
d_call: -
j_call: TRBJ2-1
cdr3_aa: CASSVADWNEQFF

v_call: TRBV11-2
cdr3_length: 14
d_call: -
j_call: TRBJ2-3
cdr3_aa: CASSSSFNTDTQYF

v_call: TRBV7-7
cdr3_length: 12
d_call: -
j_call: TRBJ2-2
cdr3_aa: CASSLRTGELFF

v_call: TRBV29-1
cdr3_length: 12
d_call: -
j_call: TRBJ1-1
cdr3_aa: CSVDSMNTEAFF

v_call: TRBV6-6
cdr3_length: 15
d_call: TRBD1
j_call: TRBJ1-3
cdr3_aa: CASRHTGEAGNTIYF

v_call: TRBV28
cdr3_length: 14
d_call: TRBD1
j_call: TRBJ1-2
cdr3_aa: CATERQGAFYGYTF

v_call: TRBV5-4
cdr3_length: 13
d_call: TRBD1
j_call: TRBJ1-2
cdr3_aa: CASSGTGWDGYTF

v_call: TRBV6-1
cdr3_length: 14
d_call: -
j_call: TRBJ2-1
cdr3_aa: CASSQPWELNEQFF

v_call: TRBV7-3
cdr3_length: 14
d_call: -
j_call: TRBJ2-2
cdr3_aa: CASSSKPTAGELFF

v_call: TRBV7-2
cdr3_length: 14
d_call: -
j_call: TRBJ1-1
cdr3_aa: CASSLNRRTEKAFF

v_call: TRBV7-8
cdr3_length: 14
d_call: -
j_call: TRBJ1-1
cdr3_aa: CASSLASSYTEAFF

v_call: TRBV11-2
cdr3_length: 14
d_call: -
j_call: TRBJ2-7
cdr3_aa: CASSLDHLTYEQYF

v_call: TRBV19
cdr3_length: 15
d_call: -
j_call: TRBJ2-2
cdr3_aa: CASSIGGFNSGELFF

v_call: TRBV5-1
cdr3_length: 18
d_call: TRBD1
j_call: TRBJ1-2
cdr3_aa: CASSLVGGTGPGGYGYTF

v_call: TRBV13
cdr3_length: 15
d_call: -
j_call: TRBJ2-5
cdr3_aa: CASSLRPSRGETQYF

v_call: TRBV4-2
cdr3_length: 15
d_call: -
j_call: TRBJ1-3
cdr3_aa: CASSQEDRSGNTIYF

v_call: TRBV5-4
cdr3_length: 12
d_call: -
j_call: TRBJ1-5
cdr3_aa: CASSSDGQPQHF

v_call: TRBV7-9
cdr3_length: 13
d_call: -
j_call: TRBJ2-3
cdr3_aa: CASSFTGPDTQYF

v_call: TRBV28
cdr3_length: 12
d_call: -
j_call: TRBJ1-2
cdr3_aa: CATSPGDHGYTF

v_call: TRBV2
cdr3_length: 15
d_call: -
j_call: TRBJ2-2
cdr3_aa: CASSEDSTNTGELFF

v_call: TRBV2
cdr3_length: 15
d_call: TRBD1
j_call: TRBJ1-4
cdr3_aa: CASFAPGQHNEKLFF

v_call: TRBV30
cdr3_length: 16
d_call: TRBD1
j_call: TRBJ1-3
cdr3_aa: CACLSDRENDGNTIYF

v_call: TRBV21-1
cdr3_length: 17
d_call: -
j_call: TRBJ1-2
cdr3_aa: CASSKDSSRTLNYGYTF

v_call: TRBV5-1
cdr3_length: 15
d_call: -
j_call: TRBJ1-3
cdr3_aa: CASSRLTGSGNTIYF

v_call: TRBV2
cdr3_length: 12
d_call: -
j_call: TRBJ2-7
cdr3_aa: CASSRSSYEQYF

v_call: TRBV6-5
cdr3_length: 14
d_call: -
j_call: TRBJ1-1
cdr3_aa: CASSYRGRSTEAFF

v_call: TRBV5-1
cdr3_length: 15
d_call: -
j_call: TRBJ2-5
cdr3_aa: CASSLRDSRQETQYF

v_call: TRBV10-2
cdr3_length: 16
d_call: TRBD2
j_call: TRBJ2-4
cdr3_aa: CASSERSGGGINIQYF

v_call: TRBV2
cdr3_length: 14
d_call: TRBD1
j_call: TRBJ1-5
cdr3_aa: CASSGQGARQPQHF

v_call: TRBV5-4
cdr3_length: 13
d_call: -
j_call: TRBJ1-2
cdr3_aa: CASSLDGAHGYTF

v_call: TRBV28
cdr3_length: 17
d_call: -
j_call: TRBJ1-1
cdr3_aa: CASTRGGWFLGNTEAFF

v_call: TRBV11-1
cdr3_length: 16
d_call: TRBD2
j_call: TRBJ2-5
cdr3_aa: CASRPGTSGGQETQYF

v_call: TRBV20-1
cdr3_length: 10
d_call: -
j_call: TRBJ2-1
cdr3_aa: CSALINEQFF

v_call: TRBV6-5
cdr3_length: 15
d_call: -
j_call: TRBJ2-6
cdr3_aa: CASSRRLSGANVLTF

v_call: TRBV28
cdr3_length: 13
d_call: -
j_call: TRBJ2-3
cdr3_aa: CASSLGSTDTQYF

v_call: TRBV7-9
cdr3_length: 15
d_call: -
j_call: TRBJ1-1
cdr3_aa: CASSSKPGALTEAFF